The next 20 T cell receptor beta chains were all read from a single sample in a study of cytomegalovirus exposure and HLA in healthy donors. Here immunoSEQ multiplex PCR was the method, and the copy in TCRdb shows in-frame clones only, minus some. The data show about 170,000 clones, 70% to 90% seen once. The material sequenced was PBMCs. Every receptor here comes from a woman aged 18-29 years in good health and CMV-seronegative.

The table lists this clone with a count of one. The chain links TRBV5-1 to TRBJ1-5, with 11 bases that match TRBD1. Germline V CDR1 and CDR2: SGHRS, YFSETQ. The V segment lost 5 bases and the J segment 6 bases; nucleotides outside the gene matches: 4. The CDR3 totals 14 residues. CDR3 residues: CASSTGTGGQPQHF. Written as DNA, the CDR3 is TGCGCCAGCAGTACTGGGACAGGGGGTCAGCCCCAGCATTTT.

The chain has TRBV6-6 and TRBJ1-1, with D unclear. Germline-derived CDR1 and CDR2 are MNHNY and SVGAGI (reference sequence). The germline V and J ends were trimmed by 2 bases and 11 bases, with 9 bases remaining between them. The CDR3 is 11 amino acids. CDR3 sequence: CASSYRLRAFF. In nucleotides, the CDR3 is TGTGCCAGCAGTTACAGGCTGAGGGCTTTCTTT.

The J gene is TRBJ1-5, the V gene TRBV4-1; 12 bases line up with TRBD1. Germline CDR1 is MGHRA and CDR2 is YSYEKL. The CDR3 is 16 residues long. The V and J ends lost 3 bases and 6 bases, in that order; junction bases with no gene match: 6. The CDR3 coding sequence is TGCGCCAGCAGCCAGGGCGGGACAGGGGGCTTTCAGCCCCAGCATTTT. It codes for CASSQGGTGGFQPQHF.

This chain connects TRBV4-1 to TRBJ1-5; perhaps TRBD1 as D (5 bases). V was clipped by 4 bases and J by 1 base, with 17 bases between them. This CDR3 is built from 17 residues. The germline CDR1 and CDR2 sequences are MGHRA and YSYEKL. The CDR3 reads CASSPEGSRASNQPQHF. The CDR3 coding sequence is TGCGCCAGCAGCCCCGAAGGTTCCAGGGCGAGCAATCAGCCCCAGCATTTT.

The rearrangement joins TRBV4-3 to TRBJ1-1; D unresolved. The CDR3 length is 15 residues. Trimming took 0 bases from V and 0 from J, leaving 8 bases between them. The germline V gene encodes CDR1 LGHNA and CDR2 YSLEER. CDR3 in DNA: TGCGCCAGCAGCCAAGAGTGGCTGGTGAACACTGAAGCTTTCTTT. As protein: CASSQEWLVNTEAFF.

This rearrangement joins TRBV4-2 to TRBJ1-5, with D tentatively TRBD1 (5 bases). With 0 bases removed from V and 4 bases from J, the gap between germline ends came to 7 bases. The CDR3 is 14 amino acids. Germline V gene data show CDR1 as LGHNA and CDR2 as YNFKEQ. The CDR3 sequence is CASSQDPGNQPQHF. In DNA, the CDR3 is TGTGCCAGCAGCCAAGATCCAGGGAATCAGCCCCAGCATTTT.

This clone was counted once. The CDR3 nucleotides are TGTGCCAGCAGTTTGAGTGGGGGGGCGGTTTATGGCTACACCTTC. Its protein product is CASSLSGGAVYGYTF. The chain uses TRBV27 and TRBJ1-2; TRBD1 is a possible D gene (6 bases). Germline V gives CDR1 MNHEY, CDR2 SMNVEV (reference sequence). V lost 3 bases, J lost 5 bases, and 16 bases lay in between. CDR3 size: 15 residues.

The V and J genes are TRBV19 and TRBJ1-5, with TRBD1 as a possible D gene (5 bases). V was pared by 1 base and J by 7 bases, with 14 bases between. CDR3 size: 15 residues. Germline assignment: CDR1 LNHDA and CDR2 SQIVND (reference sequence). The CDR3 here is CASSIVSGLRQPQHF. The DNA of the CDR3 is TGTGCCAGTAGTATAGTGTCAGGGCTTAGGCAGCCCCAGCATTTT.

This clone has only a few counts. V and J are TRBV7-2 and TRBJ1-2; weak D call: TRBD1 (6 bases). V was cut by 3 bases and J by 3 bases, with 17 bases left in between. This CDR3 spans 16 amino acids. The germline V gene has CDR1 SGHTA and CDR2 FQGNSA. The CDR3 DNA reads as TGTGCCAGCAGCTTCATCGACAGGCTGGGGTACTATGGCTACACCTTC. This gives the protein CASSFIDRLGYYGYTF.

This sequence joins TRBV21-1 and TRBJ2-5; TRBD2, the D gene given by the table, was not confirmed from the DNA. TRBV21-1 is annotated as a pseudogene. This CDR3 comprises 15 residues. CDR3 protein: CASFGNLNTQETQYF. The CDR3 DNA follows: TGTGCCAGCTTCGGTAACCTCAATACTCAAGAGACCCAGTACTTC.

The CDR3 sequence: CASSPIVSQGADEQYF. The CDR3, as DNA: TGTGCCAGCAGCCCTATAGTTTCACAGGGGGCTGACGAGCAGTACTTC. The chain uses TRBV7-2 and TRBJ2-7, with 9 positions matching TRBD1. The V segment lost 5 bases and the J segment 5 bases; nucleotides outside the gene matches: 13. CDR3 length: 16 amino acids. Germline CDR1 SGHTA, CDR2 FQGNSA.

The chain joins TRBV6-4 to TRBJ1-1; 7 positions match TRBD1. CDR1 is MRHNA and CDR2 is SNTAGT in the germline V gene. CDR3 length equals 13 residues. V trimming: 8 bases; J trimming: 4 bases; junction bases outside the gene matches: 7. The CDR3 DNA reads as TGTGCCAGCTCTCAGACAGGGACCACTGAAGCTTTCTTT. The encoded protein is CASSQTGTTEAFF.

The chain carries TRBV18 and TRBJ2-5; D perhaps matches TRBD1 (5 bases). The CDR3 has 14 residues. V gave up 2 bases and J gave up 1 base, with 8 bases separating them. CDR1 is KGHSH and CDR2 is LQKENI in the germline V gene. The CDR3 loop reads CASSPGAGQETQYF. CDR3 nucleotides: TGTGCCAGCTCACCAGGGGCAGGCCAAGAGACCCAGTACTTC.

The gene calls are TRBV11-3 and TRBJ1-1, with D possibly matching TRBD1 (6 bases). Trimming removed 2 bases at V and 3 bases at J, with 7 bases between. Germline V lookup: CDR1 SGHNT, CDR2 YENEEA. This CDR3 comprises 13 residues. The CDR3 loop reads CASSLYRDTEAFF. The CDR3 coding sequence is TGTGCCAGCAGCTTATACAGGGACACTGAAGCTTTCTTT.

The chain recombines TRBV5-1 with TRBJ1-1; possible D gene TRBD1, 6 bases. The CDR3 covers 15 residues. Germline CDR1 reads SGHRS; CDR2 reads YFSETQ. V was clipped by 0 bases and J by 5 bases, with 14 bases between them. For the CDR3, the DNA is TGCGCCAGCAGCTTGGGGGCCAGGGGAAGTACTGAAGCTTTCTTT. Translating it yields CASSLGARGSTEAFF.

V gene TRBV19 combines with J gene TRBJ1-2; tentative D call: TRBD1 (6 bases). Germline V gene lookup returns CDR1 LNHDA and CDR2 SQIVND (reference sequence). Trimming stripped 8 bases from V and 8 bases from J, with 15 bases between. CDR3 length: 12 amino acids. This CDR3 is CASVGQFRGYTF. CDR3 DNA: TGTGCCAGTGTCGGACAGTTTCGGGGCTACACCTTC.

The rearrangement uses TRBV9 and TRBJ2-1; 11 bases match TRBD2. This CDR3 is built from 15 residues. V was clipped by 4 bases and J by 4 bases; unmatched bases: 4. Germline V gene sequence: CDR1 SGDLS, CDR2 YYNGEE. As DNA, the CDR3 is TGTGCCAGCAGCCCCCTAGCGGGGGGATACAATGAGCAGTTCTTC. Translation: CASSPLAGGYNEQFF.

This clone was observed a handful of times. The chain recombines TRBV14 with TRBJ2-3, with D maybe TRBD2 (6 bases). V lost 4 bases and J 2 bases, leaving 19 bases between the germline ends. Germline loops: CDR1 SGHDN, CDR2 FVKESK. The CDR3 consists of 17 residues. The CDR3 DNA sequence: TGTGCCAGCAGCCCAGCAGACCGACTAGTCGTCACAGATACGCAGTATTTT. As protein: CASSPADRLVVTDTQYF.

CDR3 sequence (DNA): TGCAGCGTACCCCGGGACAGGGATAACTATGGCTACACCTTC. This translates into CSVPRDRDNYGYTF. This chain links TRBV29-1 with TRBJ1-2, with 9 bases identical to TRBD1. The germline gives CDR1 SQVTM, CDR2 ANQGSEA. The CDR3 covers 14 residues. V trimming: 6 bases; J trimming: 1 base; junction bases outside the gene matches: 6.

The J gene is TRBJ2-1, the V gene TRBV13, with TRBD2 matching 10 bases. The CDR3 runs to 18 residues. Germline V gives CDR1 PRHDT, CDR2 FYEKMQ (reference sequence). The V segment lost 5 bases and the J segment 1 base; nucleotides outside the gene matches: 11. CDR3 coding DNA: TGTGCCAGCAGCCAACCCTTTAGCGGGGGGAGTTCCTACAATGAGCAGTTCTTC. Protein product: CASSQPFSGGSSYNEQFF.